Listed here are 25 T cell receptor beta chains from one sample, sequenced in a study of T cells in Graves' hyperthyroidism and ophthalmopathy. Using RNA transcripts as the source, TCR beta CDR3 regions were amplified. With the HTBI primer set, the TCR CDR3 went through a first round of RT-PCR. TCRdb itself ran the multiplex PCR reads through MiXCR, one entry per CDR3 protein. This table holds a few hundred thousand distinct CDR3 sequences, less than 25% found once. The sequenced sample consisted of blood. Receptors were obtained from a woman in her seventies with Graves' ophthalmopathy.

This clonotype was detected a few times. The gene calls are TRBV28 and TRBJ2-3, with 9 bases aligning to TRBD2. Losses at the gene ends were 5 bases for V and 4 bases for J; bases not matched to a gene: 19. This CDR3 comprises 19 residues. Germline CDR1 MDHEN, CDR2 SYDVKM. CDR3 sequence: CASSIGLAGRRLRPDTQYF. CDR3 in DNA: TGTGCCAGCAGTATAGGGCTAGCGGGACGCCGACTAAGGCCAGATACGCAGTATTTT.

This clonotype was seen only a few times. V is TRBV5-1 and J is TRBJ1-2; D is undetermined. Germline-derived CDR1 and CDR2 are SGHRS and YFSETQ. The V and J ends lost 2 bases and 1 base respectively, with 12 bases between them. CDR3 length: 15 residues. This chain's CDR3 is CASSLEPASNYGYTF. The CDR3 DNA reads TGCGCCAGCAGCTTAGAACCGGCAAGTAACTATGGCTACACCTTC.

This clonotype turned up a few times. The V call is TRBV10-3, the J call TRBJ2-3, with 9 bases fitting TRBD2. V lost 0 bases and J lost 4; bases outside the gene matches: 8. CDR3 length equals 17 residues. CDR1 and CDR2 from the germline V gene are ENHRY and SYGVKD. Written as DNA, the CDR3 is TGTGCCATCAGTGAGTCGATGTTGCGGGAGGGGGCAGATACGCAGTATTTT. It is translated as CAISESMLREGADTQYF.

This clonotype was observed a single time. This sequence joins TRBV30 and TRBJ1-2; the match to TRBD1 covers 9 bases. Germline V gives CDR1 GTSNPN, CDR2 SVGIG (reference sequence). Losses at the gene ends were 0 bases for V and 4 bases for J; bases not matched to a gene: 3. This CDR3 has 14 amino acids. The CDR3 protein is CAWSVGQGSYGYTF. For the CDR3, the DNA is TGTGCCTGGAGTGTAGGACAGGGGAGCTATGGCTACACCTTC.

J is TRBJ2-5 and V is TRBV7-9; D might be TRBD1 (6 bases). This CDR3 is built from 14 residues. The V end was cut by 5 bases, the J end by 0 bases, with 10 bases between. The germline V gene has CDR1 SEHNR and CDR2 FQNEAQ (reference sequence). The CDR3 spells CASSPDRYQETQYF. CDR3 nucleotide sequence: TGTGCCAGCAGCCCCGACAGGTACCAAGAGACCCAGTACTTC.

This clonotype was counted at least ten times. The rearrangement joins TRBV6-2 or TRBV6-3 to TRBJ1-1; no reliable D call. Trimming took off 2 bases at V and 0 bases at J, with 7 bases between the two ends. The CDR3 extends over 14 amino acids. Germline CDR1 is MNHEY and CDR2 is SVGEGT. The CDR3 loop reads CASSYITMNTEAFF. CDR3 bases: TGTGCCAGCAGTTACATTACAATGAACACTGAAGCTTTCTTT.

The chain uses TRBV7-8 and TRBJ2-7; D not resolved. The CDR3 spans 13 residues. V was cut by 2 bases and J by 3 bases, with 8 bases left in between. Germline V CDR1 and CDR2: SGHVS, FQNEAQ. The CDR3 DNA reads TGTGCCAGCAGCTTAAACCACGGCTACGAGCAGTACTTC. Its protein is CASSLNHGYEQYF.

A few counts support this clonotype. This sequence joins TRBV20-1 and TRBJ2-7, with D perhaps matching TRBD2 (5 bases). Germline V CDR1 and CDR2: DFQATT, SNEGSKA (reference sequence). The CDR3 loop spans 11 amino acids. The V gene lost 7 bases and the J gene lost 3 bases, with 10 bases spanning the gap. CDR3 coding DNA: TGCAGTGTCAGAGAGGGCTACGAGCAGTACTTC. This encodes CSVREGYEQYF.

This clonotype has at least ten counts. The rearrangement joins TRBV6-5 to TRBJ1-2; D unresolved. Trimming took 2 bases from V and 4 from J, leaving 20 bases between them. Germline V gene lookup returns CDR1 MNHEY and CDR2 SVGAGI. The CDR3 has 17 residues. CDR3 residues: CASSYDLSDGEVYGYTF. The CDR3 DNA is TGTGCCAGCAGTTACGATCTATCGGACGGTGAGGTCTATGGCTACACCTTC.

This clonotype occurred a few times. CDR3 residues: CASSRVRTRDTDTQYF. CDR3 DNA sequence: TGTGCCAGCAGCAGAGTGAGGACACGAGACACAGATACGCAGTATTTT. The chain is built from TRBV7-8 and TRBJ2-3, with D possibly TRBD1 on 5 matching bases. V was clipped by 5 bases and J by 2 bases, with 17 bases between them. Germline V gene data show CDR1 as SGHVS and CDR2 as FQNEAQ. This CDR3 has 16 amino acids. Looking up the rest from reference TRBV7-8 and TRBJ2-3 gives the full variable domain: GAGVSQSPRYKVAKRGQDVALRCDPISGHVSLFWYQQALGQGPEFLTYFQNEAQLDKSGLPSDRFFAERPEGSVSTLKIQRTQQEDSAVYLCASSRVRTRDTDTQYFGPGTRLTVL.

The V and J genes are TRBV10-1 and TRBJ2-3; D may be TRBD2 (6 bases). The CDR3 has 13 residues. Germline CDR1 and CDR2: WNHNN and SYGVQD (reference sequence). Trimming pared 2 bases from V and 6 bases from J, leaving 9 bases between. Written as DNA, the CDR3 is TGCGCCAGCAGTGAGGCGGGAATGGATACGCAGTATTTT. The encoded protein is CASSEAGMDTQYF.

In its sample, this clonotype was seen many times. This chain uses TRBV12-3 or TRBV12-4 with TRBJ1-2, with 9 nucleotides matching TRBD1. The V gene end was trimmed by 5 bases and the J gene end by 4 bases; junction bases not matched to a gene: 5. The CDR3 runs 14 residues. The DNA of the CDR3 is TGTGCCAGCAGTCTCCGGGACAGGGCCTATGGCTACACCTTC. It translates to CASSLRDRAYGYTF.

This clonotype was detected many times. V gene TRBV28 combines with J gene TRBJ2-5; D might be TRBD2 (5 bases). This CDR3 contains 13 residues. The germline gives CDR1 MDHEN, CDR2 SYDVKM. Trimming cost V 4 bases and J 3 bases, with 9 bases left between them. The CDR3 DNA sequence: TGTGCCAGCAGTTGGTACGGGAAAGAGACCCAGTACTTC. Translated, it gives CASSWYGKETQYF.

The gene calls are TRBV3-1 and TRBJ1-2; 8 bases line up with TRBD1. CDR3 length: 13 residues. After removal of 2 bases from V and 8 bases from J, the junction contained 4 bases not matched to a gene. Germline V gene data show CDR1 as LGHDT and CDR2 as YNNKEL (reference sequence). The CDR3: CASSQQGAQGYTF. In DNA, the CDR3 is TGTGCCAGCAGCCAACAGGGGGCGCAAGGCTACACCTTC.

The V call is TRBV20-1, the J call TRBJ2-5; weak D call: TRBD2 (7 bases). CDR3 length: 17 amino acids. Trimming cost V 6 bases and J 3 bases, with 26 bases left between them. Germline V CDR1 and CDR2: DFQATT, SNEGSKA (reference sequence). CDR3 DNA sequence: TGCAGTGCCGCTAGAGGGGGGGGACGCTTGGATAAAGAGACCCAGTACTTC. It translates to CSAARGGGRLDKETQYF.

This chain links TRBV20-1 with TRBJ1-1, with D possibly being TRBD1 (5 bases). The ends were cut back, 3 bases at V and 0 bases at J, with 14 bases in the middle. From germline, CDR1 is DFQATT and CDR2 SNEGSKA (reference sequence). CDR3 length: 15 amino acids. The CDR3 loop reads CSARAGNTMNTEAFF. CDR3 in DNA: TGCAGTGCTAGGGCAGGGAATACTATGAACACTGAAGCTTTCTTT.

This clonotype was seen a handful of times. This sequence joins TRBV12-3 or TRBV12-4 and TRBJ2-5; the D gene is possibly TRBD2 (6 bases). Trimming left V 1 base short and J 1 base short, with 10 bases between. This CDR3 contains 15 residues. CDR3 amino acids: CASSLGRLGQETQYF. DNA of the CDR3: TGTGCCAGCAGTTTAGGCCGACTAGGCCAAGAGACCCAGTACTTC.

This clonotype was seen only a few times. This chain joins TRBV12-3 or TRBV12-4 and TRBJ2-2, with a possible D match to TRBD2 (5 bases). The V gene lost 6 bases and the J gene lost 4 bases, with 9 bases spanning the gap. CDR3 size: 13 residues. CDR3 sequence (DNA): TGTGCCAGCAGACTAGTAGGCACCGGGGAGCTGTTTTTT. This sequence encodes CASRLVGTGELFF.

The CDR3 sequence is CASSLHPGANSPLHF. DNA of the CDR3: TGTGCCAGCAGTTTACACCCAGGGGCTAATTCACCCCTCCACTTT. The chain combines TRBV6-1 with TRBJ1-6, with D perhaps matching TRBD1 (6 bases). The CDR3 extends over 15 amino acids. Trimming left V 5 bases short and J 6 bases short, with 14 bases between. Germline assignment: CDR1 MNHNS and CDR2 SASEGT.

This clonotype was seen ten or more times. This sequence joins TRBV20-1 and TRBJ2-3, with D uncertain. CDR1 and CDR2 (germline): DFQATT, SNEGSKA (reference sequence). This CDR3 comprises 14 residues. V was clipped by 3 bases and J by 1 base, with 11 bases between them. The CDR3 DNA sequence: TGCAGTGCTAGGTCGGTGGGCGGCACAGATACGCAGTATTTT. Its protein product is CSARSVGGTDTQYF.

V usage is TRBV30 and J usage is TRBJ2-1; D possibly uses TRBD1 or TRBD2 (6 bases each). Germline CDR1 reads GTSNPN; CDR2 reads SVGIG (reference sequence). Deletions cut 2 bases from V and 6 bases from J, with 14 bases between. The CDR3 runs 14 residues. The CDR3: CAWSSGGALNEQFF. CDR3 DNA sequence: TGTGCCTGGAGTTCCGGGGGCGCCCTCAATGAGCAGTTCTTC.

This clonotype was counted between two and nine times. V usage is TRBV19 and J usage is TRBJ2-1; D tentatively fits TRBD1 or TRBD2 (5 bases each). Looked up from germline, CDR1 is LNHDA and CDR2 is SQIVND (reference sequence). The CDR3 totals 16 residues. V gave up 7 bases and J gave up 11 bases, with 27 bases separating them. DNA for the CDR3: TGTGCCAGTAATACAGGCGGACTCGACTCTGGGGTGAAGCAGTTCTTC. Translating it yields CASNTGGLDSGVKQFF.

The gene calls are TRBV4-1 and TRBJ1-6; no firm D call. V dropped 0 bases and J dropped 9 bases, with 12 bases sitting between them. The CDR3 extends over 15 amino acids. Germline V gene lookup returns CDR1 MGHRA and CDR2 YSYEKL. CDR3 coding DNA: TGCGCCAGCAGCCAAGAGGGCAGGATAGGTTCACCCCTCCACTTT. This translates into CASSQEGRIGSPLHF.

The CDR3 loop reads CSARRTGVNEQYF. The CDR3 DNA reads TGCAGTGCTAGACGGACAGGGGTCAACGAGCAGTACTTC. The rearrangement links TRBV20-1 to TRBJ2-7, with 9 bases aligning to TRBD1. CDR1 is DFQATT and CDR2 is SNEGSKA in the germline V gene (reference sequence). This CDR3 has 13 amino acids. The junction had 4 bases not matched to a gene; V was cut back by 2 bases and J by 5 bases.

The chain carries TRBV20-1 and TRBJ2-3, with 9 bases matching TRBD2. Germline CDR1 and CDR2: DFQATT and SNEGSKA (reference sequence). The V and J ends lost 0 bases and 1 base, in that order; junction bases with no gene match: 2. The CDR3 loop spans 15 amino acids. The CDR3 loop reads CSAREPSGGTDTQYF. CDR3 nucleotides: TGCAGTGCTAGAGAACCTAGCGGGGGCACAGATACGCAGTATTTT.